This T cell receptor (beta chain) originates from a study of lung T cells in sarcoidosis with Löfgren's syndrome. Whole-study results and caveats: Paired TRAV12-1/TRBV2 TCRs showed CDR3 homology and preferential pairing. Löfgren's syndrome patients reportedly showed greatest TRAV12-1 and TRBV2 expansion versus controls.

Each CDR3 protein is one row after TCRdb ran MiXCR on the reads. The sample lists roughly 63,000 distinct CDR3 sequences; about 20% were seen once. Ten or more counts support this clonotype. Its specificity is not known. Looked up from germline, CDR1 is MNHEY and CDR2 is SMNVEV (reference sequence). This CDR3 spans 12 amino acids. J lost 8 bases, V lost 6 bases, and 5 bases had no gene match. The sample consisted of CD4+ T cells from PBMCs. The rearrangement uses TRBV27 and TRBJ2-3, with TRBD1 matching 7 bases. This sequence was found in a human donor with sarcoidosis (Löfgren's syndrome or another form), or a control subject (not recorded which). The CDR3 loop is CASSRTGATQYF. In DNA form, the CDR3 reads TGTGCCAGCAGCCGTACAGGGGCTACGCAGTATTTT.